This T cell receptor beta chain emerged from a study of blood T cells in healthy people across ages. Together with a sample-barcoded 5' primer, a J-beta primer mix was included in a second PCR lasting about 6 to 12 cycles. TCRdb recomputed calls from the 5' RACE reads with MiXCR, one row per CDR3 protein. Of about 580,000 distinct CDR3 sequences listed, under 55% are singletons. Germline CDR1 is SGHRS and CDR2 is YFSETQ. This CDR3 has 15 residues. The V gene lost 5 bases and the J gene lost 0 bases, with 12 bases spanning the gap. This clonotype was obtained from an older man in good health. The chain is built from TRBV5-1 and TRBJ2-1, with TRBD2 as a possible D gene (6 bases). Sample: blood. The CDR3 region has the DNA TGCGCCAGCAGGGTTGGGGGGAACTCCTACAATGAGCAGTTCTTC. The encoded protein is CASRVGGNSYNEQFF.